This TCR beta chain was obtained from a study of blood T cells in healthy people across ages (dated by TCRdb to between 2014 and 2016). Background for the entire study: In model experiments, roughly one uniquely barcoded TCR beta cDNA molecule per two T cells was captured by template switching. To track age-related changes in TCR beta repertoire diversity, the study relied on deep sequencing normalized with unique cDNA molecular identifiers. The donors were split into four age groups: young (average 16 years), middle-aged (nearly 40), aged (over 55) and long-lived (about 74). Donors of different ages were randomly distributed across sequencing lanes to avoid experimental bias. Two additional independent replicas of 1 million unique cDNA reads from the same blood draw were analyzed for two donors (one aged 18 to 29 and one aged 80 or older). What the authors observed across the whole study: Conclusive comparison of naive and antigen-experienced compartments was prevented by the profiling of bulk unsorted PBMCs. Observed TCR beta diversity per million T cells fell roughly linearly with age, and a significant reduction was already apparent by age about 36. The CMV infection status of donors was not known, potentially confounding age-related changes in expanded clonotypes. Compared with the aged group, more naive CD4+ T cells, fewer expanded clones and increased TCR diversity were shown by the long-lived group, suggesting age selection. A strong correlation was found between observed TCR beta diversity and the percentage of naive T cells measured by flow cytometry. Estimates of total diversity based on one million sequenced T cells were regarded as lower bounds and as underestimates.

To prepare the library, 5' RACE was applied. TCRdb shows the sequencer as Illumina HiSeq 2500. A second PCR of roughly 7 to 11 cycles was performed with a sample-barcoded 5' primer and a J-beta primer mix. A unique molecular identifier was introduced onto each TCR beta cDNA molecule by a template-switch 5' adaptor carrying 12 random nucleotides. At least 2.5 million CDR3-containing paired-end reads were obtained from each sample. First-strand cDNA was synthesized from all RNA with the Mint cDNA synthesis kit, primed by a TRBC-specific oligonucleotide. Following uracil-DNA glycosylase treatment, a first 18-cycle PCR with universal primers M1SS and BC2_uni_R was performed on all cDNA. As for the original processing: For normalization, 1 million high-quality reads were randomly selected from each sample, with every read carrying a distinct molecular identifier. Reads sharing molecular identifiers were discarded rather than binned into consensus sequences. MiTCR, set to a Q25 quality threshold and the strictest error-elimination algorithm, was used for CDR3 identification, clonotype clustering and error correction. A nonparametric unseen species model with Euler transformation was used to estimate lower-bound total TCR beta diversity. TCRdb reworked the public reads: Q25 trimming with fastp, MiXCR clone assembly, productive beta chains retained. Entries are consolidated by CDR3 protein sequence, retaining the most common genes and DNA. It is TCRdb's table, rather than the study itself, that gives the V and J calls and clone size. The sample contains around 1.5 million distinct CDR3 sequences, approximately 60% of them found a single time. About 6.7% of the sample is held by the ten biggest clonotypes.

Systemically healthy Caucasian individuals from Russia, some 38 in total and aged 6 to 90 years, were included as donors. Ten milliliters of peripheral blood were drawn from each donor into EDTA-treated Vacutainer tubes. PBMCs were isolated by Ficoll-Paque density-gradient centrifugation, with at least 6 million obtained per sample. Trizol reagent was used to extract total RNA from PBMCs, with at least 6 micrograms per sample. The percentages of naive CD45RAhigh/CD27high T cells were determined by flow cytometry on a PBMC aliquot from every donor. The germline V gene (reference sequence) supplies CDR1 MNHEY and CDR2 SMNVEV. There are 15 amino acids in the CDR3, from cysteine to phenylalanine inclusive. Only the CDR3 portion is preserved as DNA: 45 bases, with reading frame beginning at the first base. V is pared back by 5 bases and J by 1 base, with 12 bases lying between the germline termini. As concerns this clonotype: The antigen it binds to is not known. No qualities accompany the bases; no much larger clone lies one base away.

This sequence uses TRBV27 and TRBJ2-1; the D region possibly corresponds to TRBD2 (5 bases align). Sequencing input: blood. This TCR was recovered from a young man in good health. The DNA sequence is as follows: TGTGCCAGCAGTCCCCCTCGGAGGTCCTACAATGAGCAGTTCTTC. It translates to CASSPPRRSYNEQFF.